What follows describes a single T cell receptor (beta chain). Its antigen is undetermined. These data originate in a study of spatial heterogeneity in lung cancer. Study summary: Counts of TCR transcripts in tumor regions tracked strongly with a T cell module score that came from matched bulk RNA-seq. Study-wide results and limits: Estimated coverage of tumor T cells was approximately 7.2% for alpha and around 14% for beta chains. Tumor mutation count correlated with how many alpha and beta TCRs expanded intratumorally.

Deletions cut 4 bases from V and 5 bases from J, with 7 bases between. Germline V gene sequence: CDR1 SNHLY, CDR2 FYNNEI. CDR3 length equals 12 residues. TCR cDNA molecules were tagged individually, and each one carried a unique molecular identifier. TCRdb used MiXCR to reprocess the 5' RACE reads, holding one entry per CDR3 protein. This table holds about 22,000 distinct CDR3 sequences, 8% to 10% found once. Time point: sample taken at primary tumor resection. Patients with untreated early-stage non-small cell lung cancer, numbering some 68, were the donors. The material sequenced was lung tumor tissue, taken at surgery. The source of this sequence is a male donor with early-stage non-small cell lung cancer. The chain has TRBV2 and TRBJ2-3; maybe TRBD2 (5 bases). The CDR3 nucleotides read TGTGCCAGCAGTGGTAGCGTAGATACGCAGTATTTT. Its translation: CASSGSVDTQYF.